This T cell receptor beta chain came from a study of cytomegalovirus exposure and HLA in healthy donors. Overall study: In an early release, HLA-typed donors contributed some 80 million unique TCR sequences.

The CDR3 has 16 amino acids. CDR1 and CDR2 (germline): MGHRA, YSYEKL. Trimming cost V 1 base and J 2 bases; bases outside gene matches: 3. PCR was performed using 60 Vbeta and 13 Jbeta primers. Methods used by the authors: The authors later counted 70 million to 85 million unique TCR beta chains, roughly 10 million of them shared. Repertoires were generated with immunoSEQ multiplex PCR, while TCRdb's copy carries only in-frame clones and drops some. From that table come the V and J calls and clone size; the DNA was used to work out D and trimming. This table holds 150,000 to 200,000 clones, roughly 80% found once. Notes on the study in general: Sequencing likely produced, as an artifact, a cluster of highly shared sequence variants. The study dropped some indistinguishable V segments, TRBV6-2 and TRBV6-3 among them.

Points on this clone: Its antigen is as yet unknown.

The chain is built from TRBV4-1 and TRBJ2-3; 10 nucleotides agree with TRBD2. This TCR was recovered from a woman in her twenties or thirties in good health and CMV-seropositive. Sequences were obtained from PBMCs. DNA of the CDR3: TGCGCCAGCAGCCAAGTAAGCGGGGGGGCCACAGATACGCAGTATTTT. Encoded protein: CASSQVSGGATDTQYF.